This T cell receptor (beta chain) was retrieved from a study of shared T cell receptors in the human thymus. Sequenced by immunoSEQ multiplex PCR; TCRdb stores in-frame clones only, minus some. Of roughly 560,000 clones listed, around 78% are singletons. Germline CDR1 and CDR2: LNHDA and SQIVND (reference sequence). This CDR3 is 14 amino acids long. The V end was cut by 4 bases, the J end by 2 bases, with 12 bases between. This clone occurred a few times. This sample was shared with a second study, whose subject was human thymus T cells. This second report adds: Obtained as resections during corrective heart surgery, the thymus tissue was then studied. V and J gene usage appeared biased in thymic and blood repertoires. Thymic repertoires of unrelated individuals were reported in related research to overlap highly.

The sequence derives from a boy under three years old with a congenital heart defect. The genes are TRBV19 and TRBJ2-7; maybe TRBD2 (7 bases). Material: thymocytes. CDR3 DNA sequence: TGTGCCAGTAGTAGGGGGGGGCGGCCCTACGAGCAGTACTTC. This sequence encodes CASSRGGRPYEQYF.